Below are 9 T cell receptor beta chains sequenced from a single sample in a study of blood T cell repertoires in COVID-19. The protocol was immunoSEQ multiplex PCR, while the TCRdb copy is restricted to in-frame clones and leaves out a portion. The table records around 190,000 clones, around 83% of them present only once. Sequenced: peripheral blood. The receptors originated from a woman between 65 and 79 years old with COVID-19, enrolled during active disease.

The gene calls are TRBV7-3 and TRBJ1-1; D call uncertain. Germline assignment: CDR1 SGHTA and CDR2 FQGTGA. V shed 8 bases and J shed 2 bases, with 12 bases lying between them. This CDR3 region has 13 residues. CDR3 protein: CASAQQPNTEAFF. CDR3 bases: TGTGCCAGCGCACAACAACCTAACACTGAAGCTTTCTTT.

This chain links TRBV21-1 with TRBJ2-7; no DNA check was done on the table's D call, TRBD2. TRBV21-1 is a pseudogene. The CDR3 consists of 15 residues. For the CDR3, the DNA is TGTGCCAGCAGCAAAGACACTAGTAGGTCCTACGAGCAGTACTTC. It is translated as CASSKDTSRSYEQYF.

CDR3 sequence reads: CASSYILQGADNQPQHF. The DNA of the CDR3 is TGTGCCAGCAGTTACATCCTACAGGGGGCTGACAATCAGCCCCAGCATTTT. J is TRBJ1-5 and V is TRBV6-9, with TRBD1 identical over 9 bases. This CDR3 spans 17 amino acids. Germline loops: CDR1 MNHGY, CDR2 SVAAGI. V lost 3 bases, J lost 3 bases, and 9 bases stayed unmatched.

The genes are TRBV5-4 and TRBJ1-1, with D perhaps TRBD1 (5 bases). The CDR3 runs to 15 residues. Deletions cut 0 bases from V and 5 bases from J, with 14 bases between. Germline lookup yields CDR1 SGHNT and CDR2 YYREEE (reference sequence). CDR3 DNA: TGTGCCAGCAGCTTGGGATCGTCGGGGGTAACTGAAGCTTTCTTT. It yields the protein CASSLGSSGVTEAFF.

The rearrangement links TRBV5-5 to TRBJ1-5; D is unresolved. V was pared by 4 bases and J by 7 bases, with 15 bases between. The CDR3 loop spans 14 amino acids. Germline CDR1 SGHKS, CDR2 YYEKEE (reference sequence). The CDR3 DNA follows: TGTGCCAGCAGCCCGGAGGCCCTCCGGCAGCCCCAGCATTTT. This gives the protein CASSPEALRQPQHF.

The chain has TRBV7-9 and TRBJ2-1; 11 nucleotides line up with TRBD1. This CDR3 region has 16 residues. Germline values: CDR1 SEHNR, CDR2 FQNEAQ (reference sequence). V shed 5 bases, J shed 6 bases, and the junction held 9 bases outside the gene matches. The DNA for the CDR3 is TGTGCCAGCAGCCCTATTCCGGGACAGGGGGGCAATGAGCAGTTCTTC. It encodes CASSPIPGQGGNEQFF.

This chain links TRBV9 with TRBJ1-1; 7 bases line up with TRBD1. From germline, CDR1 is SGDLS and CDR2 YYNGEE. V dropped 1 base and J dropped 5; count of bases not matched to a gene: 5. The CDR3 runs to 14 residues. The CDR3 DNA reads TGTGCCAGCAGCGTAACGACAGGGAAAACTGAAGCTTTCTTT. Translated: CASSVTTGKTEAFF. The whole variable domain, filled in from reference TRBV9 and TRBJ1-1, reads DSGVTQTPKHLITATGQRVTLRCSPRSGDLSVYWYQQSLDQGLQFLIQYYNGEERAKGNILERFSAQQFPDLHSELNLSSLELGDSALYFCASSVTTGKTEAFFGQGTRLTVV.

This chain links TRBV21-1 with TRBJ2-3; the D call TRBD2 from the table was never checked on the DNA. TRBV21-1 is listed as a pseudogene. CDR3 length: 17 residues. CDR3 loop: CASSNPRGTDSTDTQYF. The CDR3 nucleotides are TGTGCCAGCAGCAATCCCCGGGGAACCGATAGCACAGATACGCAGTATTTT.

CDR3 in DNA: TGTGCCAGCAGCCAAACGATCAGGAACGAGCAGTACTTC. It specifies CASSQTIRNEQYF. This chain uses TRBV14 with TRBJ2-7; D uncertain. Germline CDR1 and CDR2: SGHDN and FVKESK. Trimming took 2 bases from V and 5 from J, leaving 10 bases between them. CDR3 length equals 13 residues. The full variable domain, rest sourced from reference TRBV14 and TRBJ2-7, is EAGVTQFPSHSVIEKGQTVTLRCDPISGHDNLYWYRRVMGKEIKFLLHFVKESKQDESGMPNNRFLAERTGGTYSTLKVQPAELEDSGVYFCASSQTIRNEQYFGPGTRLTVT.